The TCR beta chain under discussion was sequenced for a study of regulatory T cells in long-lasting Graves disease. This sample's time point: newly diagnosed GD, antithyroid drugs for less than 3 months. PBMC RNA was the source of the TCR library. The CDR3 length is 16 residues. V was clipped by 7 bases and J by 6 bases, with 22 bases between them. Arm-PCR of CDR3 regions with iRepertoire HTBI primers generated TCR beta libraries. TCRdb used MiXCR to reprocess the multiplex PCR reads, holding one entry per CDR3 protein. This sample has fewer than 450,000 distinct CDR3 sequences; about 15% occur once, and the top ten carry about 8.3%. Many counts were recorded for this clonotype. This sample also belongs to another study, concerning T cells in Graves' hyperthyroidism and ophthalmopathy.

This sample comprised peripheral blood mononuclear cells (PBMCs), obtained at new diagnosis, from a patient treated with antithyroid drugs. This rearrangement joins TRBV12-3 or TRBV12-4 to TRBJ2-1; TRBD1 is a possible D gene (6 bases). The TCR was taken from a woman in her forties with Graves disease. The CDR3 DNA follows: TGTGCCAGCACTTCCCCGAGTGAGGTCAGGGGCAATGAGCAGTTCTTC. Translated, it gives CASTSPSEVRGNEQFF.